This T cell receptor beta chain originates from a study of blood T cells in healthy people across ages. Then a second PCR, running about 6 to 12 cycles, was carried out with a sample-barcoded 5' primer and a J-beta primer mix. A single record per CDR3 protein comes from TCRdb applying MiXCR to the 5' RACE reads. The sample contains roughly 1.5 million distinct CDR3 sequences, less than 45% of which appear only once. A few counts support this clonotype. Its antigen is as yet unknown. Findings of the study overall: Whereas aged donors had fewer naive CD4+ cells, long-lived donors had more of them and higher diversity.

The sequence came from a woman between 18 and 30 years old in good health. Sequenced sample: blood.

CDR3 nucleotide sequence: TGCAGTCCCCTACTGAGCGGCACAGATACGCAGTATTTT. Translation: CSPLLSGTDTQYF. The chain recombines TRBV20-1 with TRBJ2-3; no clear D. Looked up from germline, CDR1 is DFQATT and CDR2 is SNEGSKA (reference sequence). V lost 8 bases to trimming and J lost 1 base, with 13 bases between them. This CDR3 comprises 13 residues.